Each of the 24 T cell receptor beta chains below was sequenced from the same sample in a study of CD8+ T cells in alopecia areata. Extraction of RNA preceded its reverse transcription into cDNA, which served as the sequencing template. Profiled with immunoSEQ multiplex PCR; TCRdb holds only in-frame clones, not every one. The sample holds about 200,000 clones; 50% to 70% are singletons and the top ten take approximately 0.5%. The source was CD4+ T cells sorted from blood, collected at week 0. These receptors were collected from a human donor with alopecia areata.

This clone was detected only a few times. The genes are TRBV4-1 and TRBJ1-3; D is undetermined. There are 16 residues in the CDR3. Trimming took off 0 bases at V and 0 bases at J, with 9 bases between the two ends. From germline, CDR1 is MGHRA and CDR2 YSYEKL. For the CDR3, the DNA is TGCGCCAGCAGCCAAGATAATCAGTTCTCTGGAAACACCATATATTTT. As protein: CASSQDNQFSGNTIYF.

Only a few counts were recorded for this clone. The identical CDR3 is also encoded by other nucleotide sequences in the sample. This CDR3 is CSVERQANYGYTF. CDR3 sequence (DNA): TGCAGCGTTGAACGACAGGCGAACTATGGCTACACCTTC. This chain uses TRBV29-1 with TRBJ1-2, with D possibly being TRBD1 (6 bases). Trimming removed 2 bases at V and 2 bases at J, with 9 bases between. The CDR3 totals 13 residues. Germline CDR1 reads SQVTM; CDR2 reads ANQGSEA.

J is TRBJ2-1 and V is TRBV9; 10 nucleotides match TRBD1. Looked up from germline, CDR1 is SGDLS and CDR2 is YYNGEE. The CDR3 has 16 residues. V was pared by 4 bases and J by 8 bases, with 12 bases of the junction left unmatched. In DNA form, the CDR3 reads TGTGCCAGCAGCACAAGACAGGGGGCAACTAGCGATGAGCAGTTCTTC. It translates to CASSTRQGATSDEQFF.

This clone was observed a few times. The rearrangement links TRBV2 to TRBJ2-1; unclear D gene. This CDR3 has 13 amino acids. V shed 6 bases and J shed 10 bases, with 16 bases lying between them. Germline-derived CDR1 and CDR2 are SNHLY and FYNNEI. The CDR3 coding sequence is TGTGCCAGCAGCGCTTCCCTGGGGTGGGAGCAGTTCTTC. This translates into CASSASLGWEQFF.

This chain connects TRBV7-2 to TRBJ1-2, with 9 bases aligning to TRBD1. V lost 1 base and J lost 7; bases outside the gene matches: 7. Germline CDR1 SGHTA, CDR2 FQGNSA. CDR3 length: 15 residues. This CDR3 is CASSLVLQGARGYTF. In DNA, the CDR3 is TGTGCCAGCAGCTTAGTCTTACAGGGGGCGCGTGGCTACACCTTC.

This sequence joins TRBV30 and TRBJ1-5; 7 bases line up with TRBD1. The CDR3 runs to 15 residues. CDR1 and CDR2 from the germline V gene are GTSNPN and SVGIG (reference sequence). Trimming took 0 bases from V and 3 from J; bases not matched to a gene: 5. The CDR3 is CAWSVGDSLNQPQHF. The CDR3 region has the DNA TGTGCCTGGAGTGTAGGGGACAGCCTCAATCAGCCCCAGCATTTT.

This rearrangement joins TRBV6-5 to TRBJ1-1; D is undetermined. The CDR3 consists of 11 residues. V was shortened by 6 bases and J by 3 bases, with 5 bases between the two germline ends. CDR1 MNHEY and CDR2 SVGAGI come from the germline V gene. The CDR3 sequence: CASRVDTEAFF. The CDR3 DNA reads TGTGCCAGCAGGGTGGACACTGAAGCTTTCTTT.

This clone was detected only a few times. The V gene is TRBV11-2, the J gene TRBJ2-3, with TRBD1 identical over 10 bases. J lost 6 bases, V lost 0 bases, and 9 bases had no gene match. This CDR3 is 17 amino acids long. In germline, CDR1 is SGHAT, CDR2 FQNNGV. The CDR3 region is CASSLDSGTGDGDTQYF. DNA for the CDR3: TGTGCCAGCAGCTTAGATTCGGGGACAGGGGATGGGGATACGCAGTATTTT.

The gene calls are TRBV6-5 and TRBJ2-7, with 7 bases identical to TRBD2. This CDR3 has 16 residues. The V segment lost 0 bases and the J segment 4 bases; nucleotides outside the gene matches: 9. Looked up from germline, CDR1 is MNHEY and CDR2 is SVGAGI. The CDR3 loop is CASSYSLEWGLYEQYF. As DNA, the CDR3 is TGTGCCAGCAGTTACTCGCTAGAGTGGGGACTATACGAGCAGTACTTC.

This clone was picked up a small number of times. V gene TRBV7-2 combines with J gene TRBJ2-7; 13 bases match TRBD2. CDR3 size: 15 residues. J lost 2 bases, V lost 3 bases, and 1 base had no gene match. Looked up from germline, CDR1 is SGHTA and CDR2 is FQGNSA. CDR3 protein: CASSLGLAGTYEQYF. The CDR3 bases are TGTGCCAGCAGCTTGGGACTAGCGGGGACCTACGAGCAGTACTTC.

In its sample, this clone was seen a few times. The CDR3: CASSWTEDTEQYF. In DNA, the CDR3 is TGTGCCAGTAGTTGGACAGAAGATACCGAGCAGTACTTC. The rearrangement uses TRBV19 and TRBJ2-7; TRBD1 might be the D (6 bases). This CDR3 comprises 13 residues. The V end lost 5 bases, the J end lost 6 bases, and 14 bases lay between the germline ends. Per germline, CDR1 LNHDA and CDR2 SQIVND (reference sequence). Supplemented by reference TRBV19 and TRBJ2-7, the full variable domain reads DGGITQSPKYLFRKEGQNVTLSCEQNLNHDAMYWYRQDPGQGLRLIYYSQIVNDFQKGDIAEGYSVSREKKESFPLTVTSAQKNPTAFYLCASSWTEDTEQYFGPGTRLTVT.

For the CDR3, the DNA is TGTGCCAGCAGCACCGTCGAGGGGAACACCGGGGAGCTGTTTTTT. Protein sequence: CASSTVEGNTGELFF. The J gene is TRBJ2-2, the V gene TRBV25-1, with D tentatively TRBD2 (5 bases). Germline assignment: CDR1 MGHDK and CDR2 SYGVNS. The length of the CDR3 is 15 residues. Trimming took off 6 bases at V and 1 base at J, with 12 bases between the two ends.

The chain employs TRBV6-6 and TRBJ2-7; tentatively, D is TRBD1 or TRBD2 (5 bases each). The germline V and J ends were trimmed by 6 bases and 2 bases, with 17 bases remaining between them. The CDR3 runs to 15 residues. The germline V gene has CDR1 MNHNY and CDR2 SVGAGI (reference sequence). CDR3 DNA: TGTGCCAGCAGCGAAGACCGGGACCGTACCTACGAGCAGTACTTC. It codes for CASSEDRDRTYEQYF.

In this sample, this clone turned up a few times. The V gene is TRBV7-9, the J gene TRBJ2-3, with 12 bases fitting TRBD2. V lost 5 bases to trimming and J lost 4 bases; unmatched junction nucleotides: 7. The CDR3 length is 16 residues. CDR1 and CDR2 from the germline V gene are SEHNR and FQNEAQ (reference sequence). The CDR3 reads CASSETRLAGADTQYF. Here the CDR3 DNA reads TGTGCCAGCAGCGAAACCCGACTAGCGGGAGCAGATACGCAGTATTTT.

This clone has just a few counts. At the DNA level, this CDR3 is encoded by other sequences in the same sample as well. The chain is built from TRBV7-3 and TRBJ1-1, with D uncertain. The V gene's germline CDR1 is SGHTA and CDR2 FQGTGA. The CDR3 sequence is 14 residues long. Trimming shortened V by 1 base and J by 2 bases, and 8 bases separated the two germline ends. The CDR3 DNA is TGTGCCAGCAGCTTAAGCCCGGGAAACACTGAAGCTTTCTTT. It translates to CASSLSPGNTEAFF.

The rearrangement joins TRBV9 to TRBJ1-2; TRBD1 is a possible D gene (5 bases). CDR1 SGDLS and CDR2 YYNGEE come from the germline V gene. The CDR3 runs 15 residues. V was pared by 4 bases and J by 0 bases, with 13 bases between. The CDR3 loop is CASSQGGVANYGYTF. CDR3 DNA sequence: TGTGCCAGCAGCCAGGGAGGAGTAGCTAACTATGGCTACACCTTC. Together with reference TRBV9 and TRBJ1-2, the CDR3 gives the full variable domain: DSGVTQTPKHLITATGQRVTLRCSPRSGDLSVYWYQQSLDQGLQFLIQYYNGEERAKGNILERFSAQQFPDLHSELNLSSLELGDSALYFCASSQGGVANYGYTFGSGTRLTVV.

A few counts support this clone. The chain uses TRBV11-2 and TRBJ2-1; 7 nucleotides match TRBD2. V lost 1 base, J lost 1 base, and 1 base stayed unmatched. There are 15 residues in the CDR3. The germline CDR1 and CDR2 sequences are SGHAT and FQNNGV. CDR3 DNA sequence: TGTGCCAGCAGCTTAGGCGGGGGTTCCTACAATGAGCAGTTCTTC. This sequence encodes CASSLGGGSYNEQFF.

V usage is TRBV30 and J usage is TRBJ1-2; a possible D gene is TRBD1 (6 bases). Germline loops: CDR1 GTSNPN, CDR2 SVGIG (reference sequence). The CDR3 consists of 19 residues. The V end lost 3 bases, the J end lost 4 bases, and 30 bases lay between the germline ends. The CDR3 DNA reads as TGTGCCTGGAGCCCCCCACTAGGGAAGGGGGAATCAGTCGGCTATGGCTACACCTTC. Its translation: CAWSPPLGKGESVGYGYTF.

This clone was seen a single time. Other DNA sequences in this sample translate to the same CDR3. The chain couples TRBV4-2 to TRBJ2-3; D call uncertain. V was trimmed by 1 base and J by 4 bases, leaving 6 bases between them. Germline loops: CDR1 LGHNA, CDR2 YNFKEQ. This CDR3 is built from 13 residues. CDR3 in amino acids: CASSQGKADTQYF. The CDR3 nucleotides read TGTGCCAGCAGCCAAGGTAAAGCAGATACGCAGTATTTT.

The V call is TRBV7-3, the J call TRBJ2-5; D gene ambiguous. V lost 5 bases and J 5 bases, leaving 6 bases between the germline ends. Germline loops: CDR1 SGHTA, CDR2 FQGTGA. The CDR3 is made up of 11 amino acids. For the CDR3, the DNA is TGTGCCAGCAGCATTGGGGAGACCCAGTACTTC. Translating gives CASSIGETQYF.

This clone was observed a single time. CDR3 loop: CAWSRPLHGYTF. The CDR3 DNA reads TGTGCCTGGAGTCGTCCCCTCCATGGCTACACCTTC. V gene TRBV30 combines with J gene TRBJ1-2; unclear D gene. This CDR3 has 12 amino acids. V was clipped by 2 bases and J by 6 bases, with 10 bases between them. The germline CDR1 and CDR2 sequences are GTSNPN and SVGIG (reference sequence). The full variable domain, its missing parts supplied by reference TRBV30 and TRBJ1-2, is SQTIHQWPATLVQPVGSPLSLECTVEGTSNPNLYWYRQAAGRGLQLLFYSVGIGQISSEVPQNLSASRPQDRQFILSSKKLLLSDSGFYLCAWSRPLHGYTFGSGTRLTVV.

CDR3 in amino acids: CAWRDPNYEQYF. The DNA for the CDR3 is TGTGCCTGGAGGGATCCAAACTACGAGCAGTACTTC. The V and J genes are TRBV30 and TRBJ2-7, with D hard to call. Trimming took 3 bases from V and 3 from J, leaving 9 bases between them. The CDR3 extends over 12 amino acids. Germline V gene sequence: CDR1 GTSNPN, CDR2 SVGIG (reference sequence).

The rearrangement uses TRBV29-1 and TRBJ1-4, with 7 bases aligning to TRBD1. J was trimmed by 3 bases and V by 6 bases; bases with no gene match: 7. This CDR3 contains 14 residues. The germline gives CDR1 SQVTM, CDR2 ANQGSEA. Here the CDR3 reads CSVPRGPANEKLFF. The CDR3 DNA reads TGCAGCGTCCCGAGGGGGCCCGCTAATGAAAAACTGTTTTTT.

The rearrangement uses TRBV27 and TRBJ1-1; D is possibly TRBD1 (5 bases). V lost 3 bases and J lost 1, with 18 bases in between. CDR1 is MNHEY, CDR2 SMNVEV, per germline (reference sequence). The CDR3 runs 17 residues. This CDR3 is CASSFLTMGRENTEAFF. The CDR3 DNA sequence: TGTGCCAGCAGTTTCCTAACCATGGGACGGGAGAACACTGAAGCTTTCTTT.